This TCR beta chain stems from a study of shared clonotypes between healthy human individuals (dated by TCRdb to the early 2020s). Notes on the research overall: Three men and two women, aged 18 to 49 years, made up the cohort. Per donor, three plates each were used for CD4 naive and CD4 memory, two for CD8 naive, and one for CD8 memory. To estimate repertoire size and how much clonotypes are shared between individuals, the study performed deep sequencing of blood TCR repertoires from a few healthy adults. To increase sequencing depth and limit assay-specific biases, TCR repertoire library preparation and sequencing were carried out by different laboratories using diverse techniques. Per donor, leukapheresis produced somewhere between about 0.8 and 9 billion PBMCs.

The donors were healthy, HIV-negative adults who had no recently reported acute infections or vaccinations. Every donor was a Caucasian adult residing in Nashville, Tennessee, USA. CD4+ T cells were enriched by magnetic negative selection, after which naive cells were positively selected on CD45RA and the negative fraction was taken as the memory subset. After blood collection by leukapheresis, PBMCs were isolated using Ficoll-Histopaque density gradient centrifugation and then cryopreserved in the vapor phase of liquid nitrogen. Analytical flow cytometry was used to check the purity and quantity of every magnetically sorted T cell population. From each sorted fraction, genomic DNA was isolated and quantified by UV absorbance on a Nanodrop 2000c. Using the deep immunoSEQ assay, TCR CDR3 regions were amplified from genomic DNA by multiplex PCR. Extracted genomic DNA from each cell subset was distributed evenly across all wells of several immunoSEQ 96-well plates, and each plate was treated as a replicate. For sorted subsets, about 210 ng of genomic DNA, equivalent to around 31,000 T cell genomes, went into each replicate PCR. Purified libraries were quantified with a Qubit 3.0 fluorometer, sized on a Bioanalyzer 2100, and re-quantified with the KAPA Library Quantification kit. Every immunoSEQ 96-well plate was sequenced on a dedicated single-read 150-cycle Illumina NextSeq 550 flow cell. As for the original processing: Because only junctional sequences without quality scores were contained in the immunoSEQ output, filtering matching that applied to full-length reads could not be performed. Sequences were annotated with PyIR, a Python wrapper for IgBLAST v1.9, using IMGT germline references to assign V/J genes and CDR3. Reads with weak V/J assignments (E-value above 1e-6), missing CDR3, stop codons, out-of-frame junctions, or ambiguous translated residues were removed. A V3J clonotype was defined by an identical inferred V gene, J gene, and CDR3 amino acid sequence. Percentage overlap between repertoires was computed as shared unique clonotypes divided by the size of the smaller repertoire. RTK rarefaction, the Chao1 estimator, and Recon v2.1 estimates of unobserved clonotypes were used to assess repertoire richness. For all TCRbeta clonotypes obtained by the gDNA method from a few donors, generation probabilities were computed with OLGA. The table comes from immuneACCESS by way of TCRdb, which keeps in-frame sequences with V and J called. Part of the clones is missing from these tables; in studies checked, under half for an unresolved V gene and the rest for unknown reasons. V and J calls and clone size are those listed in that table; D and trimming were worked out from the DNA. A total of about 600,000 clones appear in this sample, 95% to 98% of them only once. The ten top clones hold roughly 0.055% of the sample.

Overall study results and their limits: Sampling was limited to blood, and TCR repertoires in tissue likely differ from TCR repertoires in blood. Naive subsets generally had larger estimated clonotype richness than memory subsets did. Sharing across a handful of donors was observed for approximately 4.6% of naive CD4, less than 4% of naive CD8, 2% to 2.5% of memory CD4, and roughly 0.4% of memory CD8 clonotypes. Compared with non-shared clonotypes, clonotypes shared by all four sorted-subset donors had higher generation probabilities. Pairwise subsampling led to the expectation that sequencing depth would affect the degree of clonotype sharing among donors. Rarefaction of sorted-subset datasets indicated incomplete sequencing despite the large sequencing depth. The small number of donors limited the genetic and exposure-history diversity represented.

There are 14 amino acids in the CDR3, from cysteine to phenylalanine inclusive. Only the CDR3 portion is preserved as DNA: 42 bases, with reading frame beginning at the first base. The V end loses 4 bases and the J end loses 3 bases, and a stretch of 11 bases separates them. The CDR1 and CDR2 encoded by the germline V gene (reference sequence) are SGHKS and YYEKEE. Worth noting for this clone: This receptor's antigen is unknown. Per-base quality was not reported, and no clone a single base away is much larger than it.

Here the chain combines TRBV5-5 and TRBJ1-3, and perhaps TRBD1 as D gene, on 6 matching bases. This TCR came from a woman younger than 45 in good health. The sample comprised naive CD4+ T cells sorted from blood. Read against the paper, the sample's cell subset or site label means: CD45RA+ positively selected. CDR3 loop: CASSERTVGNTIYF. The sequenced DNA is TGTGCCAGCAGCGAACGGACAGTTGGAAACACCATATATTTT.